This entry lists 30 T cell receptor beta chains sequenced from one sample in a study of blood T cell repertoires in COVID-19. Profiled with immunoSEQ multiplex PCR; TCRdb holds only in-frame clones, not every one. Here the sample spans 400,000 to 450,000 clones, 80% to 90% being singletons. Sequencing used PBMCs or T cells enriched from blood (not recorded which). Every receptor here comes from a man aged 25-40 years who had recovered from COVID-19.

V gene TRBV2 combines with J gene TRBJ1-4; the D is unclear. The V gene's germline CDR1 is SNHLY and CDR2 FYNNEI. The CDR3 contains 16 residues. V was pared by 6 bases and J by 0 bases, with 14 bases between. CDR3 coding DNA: TGTGCCAGCAGCGAACAAACCCCAGCAACTAATGAAAAACTGTTTTTT. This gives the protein CASSEQTPATNEKLFF.

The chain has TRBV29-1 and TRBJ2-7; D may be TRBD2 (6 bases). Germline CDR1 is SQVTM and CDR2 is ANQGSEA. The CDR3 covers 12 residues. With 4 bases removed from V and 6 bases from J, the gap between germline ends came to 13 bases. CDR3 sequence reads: CSVGAGLGEQYF. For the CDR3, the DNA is TGCAGCGTTGGGGCGGGGTTGGGCGAGCAGTACTTC.

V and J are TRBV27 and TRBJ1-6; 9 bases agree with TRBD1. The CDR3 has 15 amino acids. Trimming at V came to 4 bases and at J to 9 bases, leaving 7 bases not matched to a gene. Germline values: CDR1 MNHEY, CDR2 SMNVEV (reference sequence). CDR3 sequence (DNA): TGTGCCAGCAGTTCCCCGGGACAGGGAATTTCACCCCTCCACTTT. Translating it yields CASSSPGQGISPLHF.

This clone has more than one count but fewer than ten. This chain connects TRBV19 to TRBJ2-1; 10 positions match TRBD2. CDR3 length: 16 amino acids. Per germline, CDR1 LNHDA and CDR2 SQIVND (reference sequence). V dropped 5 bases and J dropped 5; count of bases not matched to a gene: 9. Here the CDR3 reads CASSSLAGEFHNEQFF. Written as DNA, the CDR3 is TGTGCCAGTAGTTCTCTAGCGGGAGAGTTCCACAATGAGCAGTTCTTC. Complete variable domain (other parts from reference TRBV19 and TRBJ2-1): DGGITQSPKYLFRKEGQNVTLSCEQNLNHDAMYWYRQDPGQGLRLIYYSQIVNDFQKGDIAEGYSVSREKKESFPLTVTSAQKNPTAFYLCASSSLAGEFHNEQFFGPGTRLTVL.

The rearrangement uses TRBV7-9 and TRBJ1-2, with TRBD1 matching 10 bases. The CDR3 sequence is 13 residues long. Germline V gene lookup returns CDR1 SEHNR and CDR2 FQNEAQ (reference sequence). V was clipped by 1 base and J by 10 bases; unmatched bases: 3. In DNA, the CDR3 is TGTGCCAGCAGCTTAGGGGACAGGGGACCCTACACCTTC. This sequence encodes CASSLGDRGPYTF. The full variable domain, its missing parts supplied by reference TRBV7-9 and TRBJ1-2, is DTGVSQNPRHKITKRGQNVTFRCDPISEHNRLYWYRQTLGQGPEFLTYFQNEAQLEKSRLLSDRFSAERPKGSFSTLEIQRTEQGDSAMYLCASSLGDRGPYTFGSGTRLTVV.

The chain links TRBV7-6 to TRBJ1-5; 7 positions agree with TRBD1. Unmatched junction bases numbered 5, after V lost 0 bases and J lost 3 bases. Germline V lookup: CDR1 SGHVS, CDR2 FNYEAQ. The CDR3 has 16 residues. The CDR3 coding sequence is TGTGCCAGCAGCTTAGCCGGGGGACAGATCAATCAGCCCCAGCATTTT. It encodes CASSLAGGQINQPQHF.

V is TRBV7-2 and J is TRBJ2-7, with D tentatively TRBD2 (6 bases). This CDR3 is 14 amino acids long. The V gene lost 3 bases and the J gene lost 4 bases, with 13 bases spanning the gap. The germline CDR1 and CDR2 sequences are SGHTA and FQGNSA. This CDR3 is CASSFGPAGYEQYF. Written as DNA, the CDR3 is TGTGCCAGCAGCTTCGGCCCGGCGGGATACGAGCAGTACTTC. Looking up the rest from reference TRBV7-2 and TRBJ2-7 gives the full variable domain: GAGVSQSPSNKVTEKGKDVELRCDPISGHTALYWYRQSLGQGLEFLIYFQGNSAPDKSGLPSDRFSAERTGGSVSTLTIQRTQQEDSAVYLCASSFGPAGYEQYFGPGTRLTVT.

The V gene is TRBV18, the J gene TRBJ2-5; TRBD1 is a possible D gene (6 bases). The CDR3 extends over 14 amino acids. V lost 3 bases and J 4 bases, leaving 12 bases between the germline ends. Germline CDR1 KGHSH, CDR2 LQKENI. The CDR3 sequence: CASSPDSRIETQYF. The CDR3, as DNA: TGTGCCAGCTCACCGGACAGCCGGATAGAGACCCAGTACTTC.

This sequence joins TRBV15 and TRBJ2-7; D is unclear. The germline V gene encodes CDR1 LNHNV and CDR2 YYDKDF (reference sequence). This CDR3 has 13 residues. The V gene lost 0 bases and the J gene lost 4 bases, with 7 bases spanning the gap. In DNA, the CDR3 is TGTGCCACCAGCAGAGAGGGCAGATACGAGCAGTACTTC. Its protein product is CATSREGRYEQYF.

The CDR3: CASRSIAKNIQYF. The CDR3 DNA reads as TGTGCCAGCAGGTCCATAGCCAAAAACATTCAGTACTTC. The chain carries TRBV2 and TRBJ2-4; no reliable D call. Trimming cost V 6 bases and J 0 bases, with 6 bases left between them. The CDR3 is made up of 13 amino acids. Germline V gene sequence: CDR1 SNHLY, CDR2 FYNNEI.

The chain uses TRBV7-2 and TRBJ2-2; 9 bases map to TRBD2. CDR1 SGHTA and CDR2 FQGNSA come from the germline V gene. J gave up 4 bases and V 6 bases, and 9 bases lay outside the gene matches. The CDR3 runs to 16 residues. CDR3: CASSLLAGVGTGELFF. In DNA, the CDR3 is TGTGCCAGCAGTTTATTAGCGGGAGTCGGCACCGGGGAGCTGTTTTTT.

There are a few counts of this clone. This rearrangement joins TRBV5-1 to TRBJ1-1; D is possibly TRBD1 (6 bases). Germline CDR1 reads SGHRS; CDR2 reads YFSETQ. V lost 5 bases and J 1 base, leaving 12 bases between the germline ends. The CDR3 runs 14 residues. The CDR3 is CASRPSQGNTEAFF. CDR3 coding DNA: TGCGCCAGCAGACCATCACAGGGGAACACTGAAGCTTTCTTT.

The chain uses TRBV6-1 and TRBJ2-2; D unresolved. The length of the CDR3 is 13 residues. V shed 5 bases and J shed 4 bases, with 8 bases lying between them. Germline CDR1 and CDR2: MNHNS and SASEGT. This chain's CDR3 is CASSYSGTGELFF. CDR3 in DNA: TGTGCCAGCAGTTATTCGGGCACCGGGGAGCTGTTTTTT.

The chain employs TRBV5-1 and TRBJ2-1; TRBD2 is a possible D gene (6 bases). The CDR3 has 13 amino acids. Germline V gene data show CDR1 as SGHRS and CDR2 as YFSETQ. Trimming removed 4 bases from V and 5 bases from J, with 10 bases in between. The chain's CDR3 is CASSPSENNEQFF. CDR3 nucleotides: TGCGCCAGCAGCCCTAGCGAGAACAATGAGCAGTTCTTC.

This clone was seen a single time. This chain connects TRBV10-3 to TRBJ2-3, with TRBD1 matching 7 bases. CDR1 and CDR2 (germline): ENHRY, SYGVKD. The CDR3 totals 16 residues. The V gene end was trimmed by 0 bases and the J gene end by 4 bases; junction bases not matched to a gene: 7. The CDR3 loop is CAISESTGLVSDTQYF. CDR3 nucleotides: TGTGCCATCAGTGAGTCGACAGGGTTGGTCTCAGATACGCAGTATTTT.

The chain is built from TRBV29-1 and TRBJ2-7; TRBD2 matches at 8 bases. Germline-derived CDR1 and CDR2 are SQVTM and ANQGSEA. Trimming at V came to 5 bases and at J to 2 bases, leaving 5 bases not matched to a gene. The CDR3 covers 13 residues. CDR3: CSVNGGGPYEQYF. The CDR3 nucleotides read TGCAGCGTTAACGGGGGGGGACCCTACGAGCAGTACTTC.

The CDR3: CATEGHGNNEQFF. The CDR3 bases are TGTGCCACGGAGGGCCATGGGAACAATGAGCAGTTCTTC. The J gene is TRBJ2-1, the V gene TRBV24-1; D possibly corresponds to TRBD2 (6 bases). V was cut by 10 bases and J by 5 bases, with 14 bases left in between. Germline V gene data show CDR1 as KGHDR and CDR2 as SFDVKD. CDR3 length: 13 amino acids.

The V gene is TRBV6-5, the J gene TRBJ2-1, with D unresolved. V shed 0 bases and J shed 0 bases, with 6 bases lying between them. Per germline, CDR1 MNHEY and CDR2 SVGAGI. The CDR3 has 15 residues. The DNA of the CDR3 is TGTGCCAGCAGTTACTCGGAGAGCTCCTACAATGAGCAGTTCTTC. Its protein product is CASSYSESSYNEQFF.

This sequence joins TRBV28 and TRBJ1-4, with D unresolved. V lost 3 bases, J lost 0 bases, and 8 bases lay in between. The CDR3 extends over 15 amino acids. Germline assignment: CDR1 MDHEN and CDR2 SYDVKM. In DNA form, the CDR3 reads TGTGCCAGCAGTTTGGCAGGCGCAACTAATGAAAAACTGTTTTTT. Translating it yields CASSLAGATNEKLFF.

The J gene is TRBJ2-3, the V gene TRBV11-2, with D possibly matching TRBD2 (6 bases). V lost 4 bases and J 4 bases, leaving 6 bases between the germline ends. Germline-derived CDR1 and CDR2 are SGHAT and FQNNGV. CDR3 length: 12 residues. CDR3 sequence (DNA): TGTGCCAGCAGCTGGGGGGCAGATACGCAGTATTTT. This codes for CASSWGADTQYF.

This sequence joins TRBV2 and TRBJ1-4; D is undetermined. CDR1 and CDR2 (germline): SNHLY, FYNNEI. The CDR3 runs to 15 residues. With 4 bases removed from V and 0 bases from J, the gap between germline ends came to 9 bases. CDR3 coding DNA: TGTGCCAGCAGTGGTGGAGCAGCAACTAATGAAAAACTGTTTTTT. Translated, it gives CASSGGAATNEKLFF. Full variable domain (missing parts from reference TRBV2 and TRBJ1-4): EPEVTQTPSHQVTQMGQEVILRCVPISNHLYFYWYRQILGQKVEFLVSFYNNEISEKSEIFDDQFSVERPDGSNFTLKIRSTKLEDSAMYFCASSGGAATNEKLFFGSGTQLSVL.

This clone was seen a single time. The CDR3 nucleotides read TGTGCCAGCAAACTAGCGGGAGGGCCAGAGGCTGAGACCCAGTACTTC. Encoded protein: CASKLAGGPEAETQYF. The V call is TRBV28, the J call TRBJ2-5; 13 bases agree with TRBD2. This CDR3 comprises 16 residues. The germline CDR1 and CDR2 sequences are MDHEN and SYDVKM. Unmatched junction bases numbered 10, after V lost 7 bases and J lost 5 bases.

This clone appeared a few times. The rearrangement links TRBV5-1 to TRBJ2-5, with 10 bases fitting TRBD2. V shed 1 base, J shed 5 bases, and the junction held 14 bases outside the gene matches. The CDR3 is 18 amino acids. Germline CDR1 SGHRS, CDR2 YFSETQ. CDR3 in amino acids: CASSLSPSGRARLETQYF. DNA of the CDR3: TGCGCCAGCAGCTTGAGTCCCAGCGGGAGGGCCCGACTGGAGACCCAGTACTTC.

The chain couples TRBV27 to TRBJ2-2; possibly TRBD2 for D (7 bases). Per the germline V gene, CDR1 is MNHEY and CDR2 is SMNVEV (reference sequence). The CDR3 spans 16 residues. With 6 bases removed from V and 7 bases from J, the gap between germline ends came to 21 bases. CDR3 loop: CASSPTRAGAGGELFF. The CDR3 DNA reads TGTGCCAGCAGCCCAACCCGGGCGGGGGCGGGCGGGGAGCTGTTTTTT.

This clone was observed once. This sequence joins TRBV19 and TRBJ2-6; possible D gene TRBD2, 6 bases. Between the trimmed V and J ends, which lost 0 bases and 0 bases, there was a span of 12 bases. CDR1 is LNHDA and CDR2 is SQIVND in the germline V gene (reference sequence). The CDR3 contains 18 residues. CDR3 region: CASSIEASAISGANVLTF. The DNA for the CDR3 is TGTGCCAGTAGTATAGAGGCTAGCGCGATCTCTGGGGCCAACGTCCTGACTTTC.

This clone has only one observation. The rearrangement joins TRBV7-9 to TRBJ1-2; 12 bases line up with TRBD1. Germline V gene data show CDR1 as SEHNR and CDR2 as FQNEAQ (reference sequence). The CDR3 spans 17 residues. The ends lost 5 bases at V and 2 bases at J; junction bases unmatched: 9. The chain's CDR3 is CASSIGTGGDLNYGYTF. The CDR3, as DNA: TGTGCCAGCAGCATCGGGACAGGGGGCGATCTCAACTATGGCTACACCTTC.

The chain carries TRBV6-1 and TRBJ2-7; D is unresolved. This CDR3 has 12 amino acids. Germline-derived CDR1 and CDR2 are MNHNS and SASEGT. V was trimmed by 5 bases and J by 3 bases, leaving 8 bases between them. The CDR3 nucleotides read TGTGCCAGCAGTCCTACGAACTACGAGCAGTACTTC. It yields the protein CASSPTNYEQYF.

The chain's CDR3 is CASSQSSNSANTGELFF. The CDR3 region has the DNA TGTGCCAGCAGCCAATCAAGTAATAGCGCTAACACCGGGGAGCTGTTTTTT. This sequence joins TRBV16 and TRBJ2-2, with D maybe TRBD2 (5 bases). V lost 0 bases and J 2 bases, leaving 13 bases between the germline ends. Germline V gene lookup returns CDR1 KGHSY and CDR2 FQNENV. The CDR3 spans 17 residues.

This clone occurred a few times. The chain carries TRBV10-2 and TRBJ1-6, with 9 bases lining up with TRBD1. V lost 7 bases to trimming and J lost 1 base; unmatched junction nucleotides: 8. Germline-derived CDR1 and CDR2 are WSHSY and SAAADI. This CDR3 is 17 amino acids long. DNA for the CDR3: TGCGCCAGCAAAGCCGGGACAGGGAGATCCTATAATTCACCCCTCCACTTT. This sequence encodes CASKAGTGRSYNSPLHF.

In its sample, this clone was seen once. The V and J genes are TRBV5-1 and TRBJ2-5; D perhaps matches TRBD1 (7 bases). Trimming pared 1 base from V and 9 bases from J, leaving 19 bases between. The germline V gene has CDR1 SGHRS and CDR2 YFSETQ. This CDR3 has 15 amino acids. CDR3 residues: CASSLNTQGGAAQYF. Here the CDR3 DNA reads TGCGCCAGCAGCTTGAACACGCAGGGGGGCGCGGCCCAGTACTTC.